A single T cell receptor beta chain is shown here with its context. The data were obtained in a study of blood T cell repertoires in COVID-19. Generated by immunoSEQ multiplex PCR, the TCRdb table keeps only in-frame clones and is missing some. The sample lists under 150,000 clones, around 90% occurring once. The source material was peripheral blood. The sequence was obtained from a human donor in a cohort sampled during active COVID-19.

CDR3 residues: CASSPTSGRAEVGELFF. CDR3 bases: TGTGCCAGCAGCCCGACTAGCGGGAGGGCCGAAGTCGGGGAGCTGTTTTTT. The chain employs TRBV5-5 and TRBJ2-2; 14 positions agree with TRBD2. The J segment lost 7 bases and the V segment lost 4 bases, leaving 9 bases of the junction unmatched. Germline-derived CDR1 and CDR2 are SGHKS and YYEKEE (reference sequence). The CDR3 loop spans 17 amino acids.